The rows below give T cell receptor beta chains drawn from one sample of a study of T cell changes during pregnancy in multiple sclerosis. Some clones are missing from TCRdb's copy, which holds only in-frame ones; the method was immunoSEQ multiplex PCR. In the table there are over 50,000 clones, about nine tenths of which are singletons. Sequences were derived from CD4+ T cells from peripheral blood mononuclear cells, sampled after pregnancy. The receptors stem from a female donor with multiple sclerosis, enrolled in a pregnancy study. Both conserved end residues are part of each CDR3. The D gene is left open where the match is weak. A row's size may be missing; if present it is once, few, many or a size class.

TRBJ2-7 TRBD1 TRBV18 . TGTGCCAGCTCACCAACAGGGGACCAAGGGTACGAGCAGTACTTC CASSPTGDQGYEQYF
TRBJ2-3 . TRBV19 . TGTGCCAGTAGTATAGCAGCGGTAGATACGCAGTATTTT CASSIAAVDTQYF
TRBJ2-1 . TRBV27 . TGTGCCAGCAGTCCCCGAGAGGGAGGACGATACAATGAGCAGTTCTTC CASSPREGGRYNEQFF
TRBJ1-2 TRBD1 TRBV28 . TGTGCCAGCAGTTTCGGGACAGGCGGTTATGGCTACACCTTC CASSFGTGGYGYTF
TRBJ2-5 . TRBV4-2 . TGTGCCAGCAGCCAAGAGGTCCTTACGCAGCAGTACTTC CASSQEVLTQQYF
TRBJ1-2 TRBD1 TRBV4-1 . TGCGCCAGCAGAGTTTCAGGGGGGCGGGACTATGGCTACACCTTC CASRVSGGRDYGYTF
TRBJ2-5 . TRBV5-4 . TGTGCCAGCAGAACGGGGGGCAGGAGACAAGAGACCCAGTACTTC CASRTGGRRQETQYF
TRBJ2-7 TRBD1 TRBV19 . TGTGCCAGTAGTATAGATCTTGGCAGGGGGAACGAGCAGTACTTC CASSIDLGRGNEQYF
TRBJ2-2 TRBD2 TRBV19 . TGTGCCAGTAGTATAGTCGGACTAGCCGAGAACACCGGGGAGCTGTTTTTT CASSIVGLAENTGELFF
TRBJ2-1 TRBD2 TRBV27 . TGTGCCAGCAGTTCACGGAGCGGGAGTTGGGGAACGGAGCAGTTCTTC CASSSRSGSWGTEQFF
TRBJ2-7 . TRBV5-4 few TGTGCCAGCAGTTCAGCGGGCTCTCTAAGCTCCTACGAGCAGTACTTC CASSSAGSLSSYEQYF
TRBJ2-2 . TRBV4-1 once TGCGCCAGCAGCCAATCGCAGGCTTGGGACACCGGGGAGCTGTTTTTT CASSQSQAWDTGELFF
TRBJ2-5 TRBD2 TRBV28 . TGTGCCAGCAGTCGGCCGAGCGGGAGCGGTGAGACCCAGTACTTC CASSRPSGSGETQYF
TRBJ2-2 . TRBV18 . TGTGCCAGCTTAACCCGGCAGGGTCCGAACACCGGGGAGCTGTTTTTT CASLTRQGPNTGELFF
TRBJ2-5 . TRBV4-2 . TGTGCCAGCAGCCAGATGGGTACAGGGAAACAAGAGACCCAGTACTTC CASSQMGTGKQETQYF
TRBJ2-7 TRBD2 TRBV5-6 . TGTGCCAGCAGCTTAATCGGCTCTAGCGGCCCCTCCTACGAGCAGTACTTC CASSLIGSSGPSYEQYF
TRBJ2-7 TRBD1 TRBV19 . TGTGCCAGTAGTGACACCGGGACAGGGAGATCCTACGAGCAGTACTTC CASSDTGTGRSYEQYF
TRBJ1-2 TRBD1 TRBV9 . TGTGCCAGCAGCGTAGAGGGGACAGGGTTCCATGGCTACACCTTC CASSVEGTGFHGYTF
TRBJ2-5 TRBD2 TRBV11-2 few TGTGCCAGCAGCCGCCGACTTAGCGGGGGGGGCCTATTGACCCAGTACTTC CASSRRLSGGGLLTQYF
TRBJ1-5 . TRBV2 . TGTGCCAGCAGCCCAGAGACCGGGAGGAGCAATCAGCCCCAGCATTTT CASSPETGRSNQPQHF
TRBJ2-3 . TRBV27 . TGTGCCAGCAGTTTATATGAGAGACTCACAGATACGCAGTATTTT CASSLYERLTDTQYF
TRBJ2-5 TRBD2 TRBV28 . TGTGCCAGCACTCTGGCGGGGGAAGAGACCCAGTACTTC CASTLAGEETQYF
TRBJ1-5 . TRBV28 . TGTGCCAGCAGTTTGGGCCCCCGGCCCCAGCATTTT CASSLGPRPQHF
TRBJ1-2 TRBD1 TRBV27 . TGTGCCAGCAGTCTCAATACAGGGGGGTATGGCTACACCTTC CASSLNTGGYGYTF
TRBJ2-1 TRBD2 TRBV4-2 . TGTGCCAGCAGCCGCCTAGCGGGAACCTCGTACTCCTACAATGAGCAGTTCTTC CASSRLAGTSYSYNEQFF
TRBJ1-2 TRBD1 TRBV7-2 once TGTGCCAGCAGCAAAGTTGGGACAGAGTCTAGAGGCTACACCTTC CASSKVGTESRGYTF
TRBJ1-5 TRBD1 TRBV19 . TGTGCCAGTAGCCTCCGGGACAGGGAGGGGGATGGCAATCAGCCCCAGCATTTT CASSLRDREGDGNQPQHF
TRBJ1-5 . TRBV6-1 . TGTGCCAGCAGTGAATCCTACTTGGACAGAAATCAGCCCCAGCATTTT CASSESYLDRNQPQHF
TRBJ2-1 . TRBV5-1 . TGCGCCAGCAAGGAGCGGTTCGGCTACAATGAGCAGTTCTTC CASKERFGYNEQFF
TRBJ2-3 . TRBV5-5 . TGTGCCAGCAGCTTGGCCGGGCAGGGTGGGACAGATACGCAGTATTTT CASSLAGQGGTDTQYF
TRBJ1-5 TRBD1 TRBV6-5 . TGTGCCAGCAGTCGGACAGGGGCCACCAATCAGCCCCAGCATTTT CASSRTGATNQPQHF
TRBJ2-3 . TRBV6-5 . TGTGCCAGCAGTTACCAGGGGGATACGCAGTATTTT CASSYQGDTQYF
TRBJ2-7 TRBD1 TRBV29-1 . TGCAGCGTCGCAACAGGGGGCACCTACGAGCAGTACTTC CSVATGGTYEQYF
TRBJ1-1 . TRBV5-4 . TGTGCCAGCAGGGGGGGTGGATGGGCGAACACTGAAGCTTTCTTT CASRGGGWANTEAFF
TRBJ2-7 TRBD2 TRBV4-3 . TGCGCCAGCAGCCACCGACTAGCGGGAGGGCCGGGGGAGCAGTACTTC CASSHRLAGGPGEQYF
TRBJ2-1 . TRBV7-9 . TGTGCCAGCAGCTCCGGCAGGGGAAGGAACAATGAGCAGTTCTTC CASSSGRGRNNEQFF
TRBJ2-4 . TRBV6-1 . TGTGCCAGCAGTGTCTATGTAGCCAAAAACATTCAGTACTTC CASSVYVAKNIQYF
TRBJ2-7 TRBD2 TRBV18 . TGTGCCAGCTCACCCGGGACTAGGCTCAAATACGAGCAGTACTTC CASSPGTRLKYEQYF
TRBJ2-1 TRBD2 TRBV2 . TGTGCCAGCACTGGTGGACTAGCAAAGGGGAATGAGCAGTTCTTC CASTGGLAKGNEQFF
TRBJ2-7 TRBD1 TRBV10-3 . TGTGCCATCAGTGAAACCGGGACAGGGGCCTACGAGCAGTACTTC CAISETGTGAYEQYF
TRBJ2-7 . TRBV15 . TGTGCCACCAGCAGAGCTAGGGGTGCTTACGAGCAGTACTTC CATSRARGAYEQYF
TRBJ2-1 TRBD1 TRBV14 . TGTGCCAGCAGCCAAGTCTCGGACGGGACAGGCTCCTACAATGAGCAGTTCTTC CASSQVSDGTGSYNEQFF
TRBJ2-3 TRBD2 TRBV6-6 . TGTGCCAGCAGCACTCTCGGACTAGCGGGAGTAGATACGCAGTATTTT CASSTLGLAGVDTQYF
TRBJ2-2 TRBD2 TRBV7-2 . TGTGCCAGCAGCTCTAGCGGGAGAAGCACCGGGGAGCTGTTTTTT CASSSSGRSTGELFF
TRBJ1-1 TRBD1 TRBV29-1 . TGCAGCGTTGTGAGGGGGCTTGGCACTGAAGCTTTCTTT CSVVRGLGTEAFF
TRBJ1-1 . TRBV30 . TGTGCCTGGCTCGGGGGGGAGAACACTGAAGCTTTCTTT CAWLGGENTEAFF
TRBJ2-5 TRBD1 TRBV27 . TGTGCCAGCAGTCCTAGGGGACAGACATTCCAAGAGACCCAGTACTTC CASSPRGQTFQETQYF
TRBJ1-6 . TRBV6-6 . TGTGCCAGCAGTTACGAGATGTCACCCCTCCACTTT CASSYEMSPLHF
TRBJ2-2 . TRBV5-5 . TGTGCCAGCGCCCGTTCCCTTTTAGCGGACCGCACCGGGGAGCTGTTTTTT CASARSLLADRTGELFF
TRBJ2-7 TRBD2 TRBV18 . TGTGCCAGCTCACCACCAAATAGCGGGAACAACGAGCAGTACTTC CASSPPNSGNNEQYF
TRBJ1-2 TRBD1 TRBV5-1 . TGCGCCAGCAGCCCACGACAGGGCTCCAACTATGGCTACACCTTC CASSPRQGSNYGYTF